This T cell receptor (beta chain) comes out of a study of T cells in Graves' hyperthyroidism and ophthalmopathy. The study's findings and limits: Most clonotypes expanded in the thyroid (above 0.001) were also present in blood. The authors' 13 V-J model separated ophthalmopathy from stable hyperthyroidism.

The source material, RNA transcripts, was used to amplify TCR beta CDR3 regions. Researchers ran a first-round RT-PCR on the TCR CDR3 using the HTBI primer set. One entry per CDR3 protein, called by TCRdb with MiXCR from the multiplex PCR reads. The sample yields approximately 360,000 distinct CDR3 sequences, 20% to 25% seen once. Germline V gives CDR1 LNHDA, CDR2 SQIVND (reference sequence). V gave up 5 bases and J gave up 6 bases; unmatched junction bases: 6. CDR3 size: 13 residues. Worth noting for this clonotype: What it binds is unknown.

Those with hyperthyroidism were 18 to 65 years old, newly diagnosed, and ill for under 2 months. Sequences were obtained from blood. The origin of this receptor is a middle-aged man with Graves' hyperthyroidism. The rearrangement uses TRBV19 and TRBJ1-2; 7 bases are shared with TRBD1. The CDR3 sequence: CASSLIGGDGYTF. CDR3 nucleotide sequence: TGTGCCAGTAGTCTTATAGGGGGCGATGGCTACACCTTC.